The 16 T cell receptor beta chains presented below share a single source sample, sequenced in a study of T cells in Graves' hyperthyroidism and ophthalmopathy. RNA transcripts gave rise to amplified TCR beta CDR3 regions. HTBI primers drove first-round RT-PCR of the TCR CDR3. TCRdb itself ran the multiplex PCR reads through MiXCR, one entry per CDR3 protein. The sample lists some 270,000 distinct CDR3 sequences, around 15% occurring once. Sequences were obtained from blood. Receptors originate from a woman aged 40 to 55 with Graves' hyperthyroidism.

This sequence joins TRBV12-3 or TRBV12-4 and TRBJ2-2; either TRBD1 or TRBD2 may fit D (6 bases each). This CDR3 comprises 12 residues. V was clipped by 7 bases and J by 8 bases, with 11 bases between them. In DNA, the CDR3 is TGTGCCAGCACGGGGGCGAAAGGGGAGCTGTTTTTT. Its translation is CASTGAKGELFF.

This clonotype was recorded many times. The chain joins TRBV11-1 to TRBJ2-3; D perhaps matches TRBD2 (6 bases). V lost 3 bases, J lost 6 bases, and 10 bases lay in between. Germline values: CDR1 SGHAT, CDR2 FQDESV (reference sequence). The CDR3 is made up of 13 amino acids. CDR3: CASSLEGLDTQYF. Here the CDR3 DNA reads TGTGCCAGCAGCTTGGAGGGTTTGGATACGCAGTATTTT.

There are a few counts of this clonotype. The V gene is TRBV7-2, the J gene TRBJ2-2; D tentatively fits TRBD1 or TRBD2 (6 bases each). The CDR3 contains 15 residues. V gave up 5 bases and J gave up 6 bases, with 16 bases separating them. Per the germline V gene, CDR1 is SGHTA and CDR2 is FQGNSA. The DNA for the CDR3 is TGTGCCAGCAGCGGCTCGGGGGCGTTTTCCGGGGAGCTGTTTTTT. This sequence encodes CASSGSGAFSGELFF.

This clonotype showed up many times. This chain uses TRBV20-1 with TRBJ1-1; TRBD1 matches at 8 bases. This CDR3 spans 16 amino acids. Germline V gene sequence: CDR1 DFQATT, CDR2 SNEGSKA (reference sequence). Trimming removed 0 bases from V and 1 base from J; junction bases left unmatched: 7. CDR3 amino acids: CSARDGTGGRNTEAFF. The CDR3 DNA is TGCAGTGCTAGAGATGGGACAGGTGGCCGGAACACTGAAGCTTTCTTT.

The chain employs TRBV11-2 and TRBJ1-2; D perhaps matches TRBD1 (5 bases). V was shortened by 0 bases and J by 3 bases, with 11 bases between the two germline ends. Germline loops: CDR1 SGHAT, CDR2 FQNNGV. This CDR3 is 15 amino acids long. The CDR3 region is CASSLEMGGDYGYTF. In DNA, the CDR3 is TGTGCCAGCAGCTTAGAAATGGGGGGGGACTATGGCTACACCTTC.

The rearrangement uses TRBV28 and TRBJ1-1; D unclear. V lost 1 base to trimming and J lost 1 base, with 10 bases between them. CDR3 length: 15 residues. Looked up from germline, CDR1 is MDHEN and CDR2 is SYDVKM. The CDR3 nucleotides read TGTGCCAGCAGTTTATCCCCAGAACCGAACACTGAAGCTTTCTTT. It codes for CASSLSPEPNTEAFF. The complete variable domain, with remaining parts taken from reference TRBV28 and TRBJ1-1, reads DVKVTQSSRYLVKRTGEKVFLECVQDMDHENMFWYRQDPGLGLRLIYFSYDVKMKEKGDIPEGYSVSREKKERFSLILESASTNQTSMYLCASSLSPEPNTEAFFGQGTRLTVV.

At least ten counts were recorded for this clonotype. J is TRBJ1-2 and V is TRBV3-1; 7 nucleotides match TRBD1. The germline V gene encodes CDR1 LGHDT and CDR2 YNNKEL (reference sequence). V lost 3 bases to trimming and J lost 3 bases; unmatched junction nucleotides: 4. The CDR3 consists of 14 residues. This CDR3 reads CASSHHTGDYGYTF. In DNA, the CDR3 is TGTGCCAGCAGCCACCATACAGGGGACTATGGCTACACCTTC.

This clonotype was seen a few times. The chain employs TRBV4-1 and TRBJ1-6; 7 bases align to TRBD1. Per the germline V gene, CDR1 is MGHRA and CDR2 is YSYEKL. The CDR3 is 18 amino acids. The junction had 15 bases not matched to a gene; V was cut back by 2 bases and J by 8 bases. The CDR3 DNA sequence: TGCGCCAGCAGCCAAATAATTCAACGGGACAGCCGTGATTCACCCCTCCACTTT. Translated: CASSQIIQRDSRDSPLHF.

This clonotype was counted ten times or more. This chain joins TRBV28 and TRBJ1-1; D unclear. V was shortened by 7 bases and J by 3 bases, with 9 bases between the two germline ends. This CDR3 spans 12 amino acids. CDR1 and CDR2 from the germline V gene are MDHEN and SYDVKM. For the CDR3, the DNA is TGTGCCAGCAAAGGGCTGCACACTGAAGCTTTCTTT. Amino acid sequence: CASKGLHTEAFF. Full variable domain (missing parts from reference TRBV28 and TRBJ1-1): DVKVTQSSRYLVKRTGEKVFLECVQDMDHENMFWYRQDPGLGLRLIYFSYDVKMKEKGDIPEGYSVSREKKERFSLILESASTNQTSMYLCASKGLHTEAFFGQGTRLTVV.

This clonotype was detected ten times or more. The V gene is TRBV2, the J gene TRBJ2-5; TRBD1 matches 8 bases. The CDR3 totals 15 residues. CDR1 is SNHLY, CDR2 FYNNEI, per germline. V lost 4 bases and J lost 2; bases outside the gene matches: 6. Here the CDR3 reads CASSGTTGEQETQYF. CDR3 sequence (DNA): TGTGCCAGCAGTGGTACGACAGGGGAGCAAGAGACCCAGTACTTC.

For this clonotype: This clone may be a read error of a much larger clone one base away. The V call is TRBV6-2 or TRBV6-3, the J call TRBJ1-2, with unresolved D. Trimming removed 1 base from V and 3 bases from J, with 12 bases in between. Germline V CDR1 and CDR2: MNHEY, SVGEGT. The CDR3 extends over 15 amino acids. The chain's CDR3 is CASSYLAETDYGYTF. CDR3 in DNA: TGTGCCAGCAGTTACTTGGCGGAGACTGACTATGGCTACACCTTC.

This clonotype was counted at least ten times. This sequence joins TRBV28 and TRBJ2-1; D is undetermined. Deletions cut 5 bases from V and 7 bases from J, with 12 bases between. The CDR3 covers 13 residues. Germline-derived CDR1 and CDR2 are MDHEN and SYDVKM. The DNA for the CDR3 is TGTGCCAGCAGTCCCCGACTGAGGAATGAGCAGTTCTTC. It specifies CASSPRLRNEQFF.

As concerns this clonotype: A clone one base away is much larger, so this may be a read error. This sequence joins TRBV5-5 and TRBJ2-7, with TRBD2 as a possible D gene (6 bases). Germline-derived CDR1 and CDR2 are SGHKS and YYEKEE (reference sequence). The CDR3 loop spans 13 amino acids. The CDR3: CASSFFGSVEQYF. CDR3 nucleotides: TGCGCCAGCAGCTTTTTCGGGAGTGTCGAGCAGTACTTC.

This clonotype occurred a few times. This chain connects TRBV2 to TRBJ2-2; D remains unclear. The CDR3 length is 14 residues. CDR1 and CDR2 (germline): SNHLY, FYNNEI. V lost 1 base, J lost 5 bases, and 8 bases lay in between. CDR3: CASSEVRVTGELFF. The CDR3 nucleotides are TGTGCCAGCAGTGAAGTAAGGGTGACCGGGGAGCTGTTTTTT.

In this sample, this clonotype turned up many times. The V and J genes are TRBV2 and TRBJ2-7, with D perhaps matching TRBD2 (6 bases). Trimming left V 3 bases short and J 6 bases short, with 15 bases between. From germline, CDR1 is SNHLY and CDR2 FYNNEI. CDR3 length: 14 amino acids. Here the CDR3 DNA reads TGTGCCAGCAGTGAGGGCCGGGAGTCAGGCGAGCAGTACTTC. This sequence encodes CASSEGRESGEQYF.

At least ten counts were recorded for this clonotype. The genes are TRBV20-1 and TRBJ2-3; 7 bases agree with TRBD2. Germline trimming cut 0 bases from V and 4 bases from J; bases unmatched to any gene: 7. CDR1 is DFQATT, CDR2 SNEGSKA, per germline (reference sequence). The CDR3 is 15 amino acids. The CDR3 DNA sequence: TGCAGTGCTAGAGATCCAGCGGGGATCTCAGATACGCAGTATTTT. Translation: CSARDPAGISDTQYF.